These T cell receptor beta chains were read from a single sample in a study of cytotoxic CD8 clonotypes in ibrutinib-treated CLL. Repertoires were generated with immunoSEQ multiplex PCR, while TCRdb's copy carries only in-frame clones and drops some. The sample records approximately 70,000 clones, around 84% being singletons. The material was PBMCs, obtained at disease progression, from a patient treated with ibrutinib. These receptors were obtained from a human donor with chronic lymphocytic leukemia. Each CDR3 is given with its conserved first and last residue. The order of the fields is V gene, clone size, D gene, J gene, CDR3 DNA, CDR3 protein. A D gene is named only where the DNA matches it firmly. Expanded clones are given a class, and other clones once, few, many or no size at all.

>TRBV2|once|.|TRBJ2-1
TGTGCCAGCGGGAATTATATATACAATGAGCAGTTCTTC
CASGNYIYNEQFF
>TRBV21-1|.|.|TRBJ2-1
TGTGCCACCACTAGCGGGGGTAGCAATGAGCAGTTCTTC
CATTSGGSNEQFF
>TRBV18|.|.|TRBJ1-4
TGTGCCAGCTCTTTCATGGGCGGACCCAATGAAAAACTGTTTTTT
CASSFMGGPNEKLFF
>TRBV6-5|.|.|TRBJ2-7
TGTGCCAGCAGTTACAGCTATGAGGCGGACTACGAGCAGTACTTC
CASSYSYEADYEQYF
>TRBV5-5|few|.|TRBJ2-2
TGTGCCAGCAGGGTATGGGCCGGGGAGCTGTTTTTT
CASRVWAGELFF
>TRBV18|many|.|TRBJ1-1
TGTGCCAGCTCACCGAATTGGACTGAAGCTTTCTTT
CASSPNWTEAFF
>TRBV15|.|TRBD2|TRBJ2-1
TGTGCCACCCGGGGTAAGCGGGAGGGCCAAGTTTACAATGAGCAGTTCTTC
CATRGKREGQVYNEQFF
>TRBV5-1|.|TRBD2|TRBJ2-3
TGCGCCAGCAGCTTGAGCGGGGTTATCACAGATACGCAGTATTTT
CASSLSGVITDTQYF
>TRBV11-3|few|.|TRBJ2-2
TGTGCCAGCAGCCAAAGTGTGCTGGGGGAGCTGTTTTTT
CASSQSVLGELFF
>TRBV7-9|once|.|TRBJ1-6
TGTGCCAGCAGCTTAGTGGGGGTAGCTTCACCCCTCCACTTT
CASSLVGVASPLHF
>TRBV4-2|.|TRBD1|TRBJ1-2
TGTGCCAGCAGCCATCTCGGGACAGCTCTTGGCTACACCTTC
CASSHLGTALGYTF
>TRBV7-6|.|.|TRBJ2-3
TGTGCCAGCAGCTTACTCAGGGCCGGCACAGATACGCAGTATTTT
CASSLLRAGTDTQYF
>TRBV5-1|.|.|TRBJ1-1
TGCGCCAGCACTAGCGGGCGGCGGACTGAAGCTTTCTTT
CASTSGRRTEAFF
>TRBV6-1|.|.|TRBJ1-2
TGTGCCAGCAGTGAATATACCGGATCTTTCCTCTATGGCTACACCTTC
CASSEYTGSFLYGYTF
>TRBV2|.|.|TRBJ1-1
TGTGCCAGCACCGTGTGGAGTAACACTGAAGCTTTCTTT
CASTVWSNTEAFF
>TRBV4-1|.|TRBD2|TRBJ2-1
TGCGCCAGCAGCCAAACCCCGACTAGCGGGGGTTACAATGAGCAGTTCTTC
CASSQTPTSGGYNEQFF
>TRBV4-1|once|.|TRBJ2-7
TGCGCCAGCAGCCAAGATATTCCGTACGAGCAGTACTTC
CASSQDIPYEQYF
>TRBV7-9|few|.|TRBJ1-6
TGTGCCAGCAGCGCCGACCTTTGGGTAGGAGATTCACCCCTCCACTTT
CASSADLWVGDSPLHF
>TRBV5-1|.|.|TRBJ2-7
TGCGCCAGCAGCTTGGCCGGGACGATGACGCGGTACGAGCAGTACTTC
CASSLAGTMTRYEQYF
>TRBV19|.|.|TRBJ2-4
TGTGCCAGTAGTCCTCTCCGCGGAATAGCCAAAAACATTCAGTACTTC
CASSPLRGIAKNIQYF
>TRBV5-6|.|.|TRBJ2-5
TGTGCCAGCAGCTTGGGTCCGGGGAAGGAGACCCAGTACTTC
CASSLGPGKETQYF
>TRBV6-6|.|TRBD2|TRBJ2-5
TGTGCCAGCAGCCTTGGAGCGGGGGGACAAGAGACCCAGTACTTC
CASSLGAGGQETQYF
>TRBV2|.|.|TRBJ1-5
TGTGCCAGCAGTGAAGGACCGGGATTCTCCCAGCATTTT
CASSEGPGFSQHF
>TRBV2|.|.|TRBJ2-7
TGTGCCAGCGCAATGGCCTACGAGCAGTACTTC
CASAMAYEQYF
>TRBV19|few|.|TRBJ1-1
TGTGCCAGTAGTATAAGACACAGCCAGGACACTGAAGCTTTCTTT
CASSIRHSQDTEAFF
>TRBV7-9|once|.|TRBJ1-3
TGTGCCAGCAGCGAAAATAGGGCTGGAAACACCATATATTTT
CASSENRAGNTIYF
>TRBV18|.|.|TRBJ1-1
TGTGCCAGCTCACTGAACACTGAAGCTTTCTTT
CASSLNTEAFF
>TRBV2|.|.|TRBJ1-1
TGTGCCAGCAGGTGGGGAGGATGGAGGGAAGCTTTCTTT
CASRWGGWREAFF
>TRBV19|.|TRBD1|TRBJ1-1
TGTGCCAGTAGCCCCCAGACAGGGTCTGAGGCTGAAGCTTTCTTT
CASSPQTGSEAEAFF
>TRBV7-9|.|.|TRBJ2-5
TGTGCCAGCAGCTTGGACGGAAAAGAGACCCAGTACTTC
CASSLDGKETQYF
>TRBV6-6|.|TRBD1|TRBJ1-1
TGTGCCAGCTCATACAGGGGTGGTGAAGCTTTCTTT
CASSYRGGEAFF
>TRBV18|.|TRBD1|TRBJ1-4
TGTGCCAGCTCACTGGGGACAGTGGGTGAAAAACTGTTTTTT
CASSLGTVGEKLFF
>TRBV27|.|.|TRBJ2-1
TGTGCCAGCAGTTTAGGGGGACCTCTCGTTTACAATGAGCAGTTCTTC
CASSLGGPLVYNEQFF
>TRBV11-2|.|.|TRBJ2-1
TGTGCCAGCAGCCCTTTTGGGAGTTACAATGAGCAGTTCTTC
CASSPFGSYNEQFF
>TRBV6-6|.|TRBD1|TRBJ1-3
TGTGCCAGCAGTACAGGGGCACCGGAAATCACCATATATTTT
CASSTGAPEITIYF
>TRBV5-5|few|.|TRBJ1-1
TGTGCCAGCAGCTTGGGGGGGCGCACTGAAGCTTTCTTT
CASSLGGRTEAFF
>TRBV19|.|.|TRBJ1-1
TGTGCCATCCTAAGGGGGGTCCCTGAAGCTTTCTTT
CAILRGVPEAFF
>TRBV7-9|once|.|TRBJ2-7
TGTGCCAGCAGCTTACCCCGGGACGGAACCTACGAGCAGTACTTC
CASSLPRDGTYEQYF
>TRBV4-2|.|.|TRBJ1-5
TGTGCCAGCAGCCACCCCTCCGAGGGGTTCCAACATTTT
CASSHPSEGFQHF
>TRBV30|.|.|TRBJ2-1
TGTGCCCGGAGTTGGGTGGGGGACCACGGGAATGAGCAGTTCTTC
CARSWVGDHGNEQFF
>TRBV19|.|TRBD1|TRBJ2-7
TGTGCCACGAAAAGGGGGCTCTCATCCGAGCAGTACTTC
CATKRGLSSEQYF
>TRBV30|.|TRBD1|TRBJ2-7
TGTGCCTGGAGCTTGACAGGGGGCTACGAGCAGTACTTC
CAWSLTGGYEQYF
>TRBV27|.|.|TRBJ2-6
TGTGCCAGCAGCCCCGTGGGCCAGTCCGGGGCCAACGTCCTGACTTTC
CASSPVGQSGANVLTF
>TRBV5-1|.|.|TRBJ1-1
TGCGCCAGCAGCTTGGGGGCAGGTAGTACTGAAGCTTTCTTT
CASSLGAGSTEAFF
>TRBV27|.|TRBD2|TRBJ2-7
TGTGCCAGCAGTTTGGGGCGGGGGGGCCTCTACGAGCAGTACTTC
CASSLGRGGLYEQYF
>TRBV10-3|once|.|TRBJ1-2
TGTGCCGCCACCGGGCGTACTCCTAACTATGGCTACACCTTC
CAATGRTPNYGYTF
>TRBV18|once|TRBD1|TRBJ1-2
TGTGCCAGCTCACCACGGGACAGGGTCTATGGCTACACCTTC
CASSPRDRVYGYTF
>TRBV4-1|.|.|TRBJ1-1
TGCGCCAGCAGGCTCACCAGCTTAGACTTTGGGGACACTGAAGCTTTCTTT
CASRLTSLDFGDTEAFF
>TRBV11-2|once|.|TRBJ2-7
TGTGCCAGCAGCTTAAGCGCACTAGGTCAGGGGGAGCAGTACTTC
CASSLSALGQGEQYF
>TRBV6-6|.|TRBD2|TRBJ2-7
TGTGCCAGCAGCCTGAGCGGGAGGGGGGTCTACGAGCAGTACTTC
CASSLSGRGVYEQYF
>TRBV2|once|.|TRBJ2-3
TGTGCCAGCAGTCTAGCGGATACGCAGTATTTT
CASSLADTQYF
>TRBV30|few|.|TRBJ1-4
TGTGCCTGGAGTTTGGGCAGCTCAACTAATGAAAAACTGTTTTTT
CAWSLGSSTNEKLFF
>TRBV10-1|.|TRBD1|TRBJ2-5
TGCGCCAGCAGTTGGACAGGAGGAACCCAGTACTTC
CASSWTGGTQYF
>TRBV14|.|.|TRBJ1-1
TGTGCCAGCAGCCAAGCCACGGGACATGCTTTCTTT
CASSQATGHAFF
>TRBV5-1|.|.|TRBJ1-4
TGCGCCAGCAGCCTTTTTCTGGACTCCTATAATGAAAAACTGTTTTTT
CASSLFLDSYNEKLFF
>TRBV9|.|.|TRBJ2-7
TGTGCCAGCAGCGTAGGAGGAGCGGCCACCTCCTACGAGCAGTACTTC
CASSVGGAATSYEQYF
>TRBV6-5|.|.|TRBJ2-7
TGTGCCAGCAGTGCTTGGACGTACTCCTACGAGCAGTACTTC
CASSAWTYSYEQYF
>TRBV5-3|.|.|TRBJ2-4
TGTGCCAGAAGCTTAGGTCTGACGGGAGCAAACATTCAGTACTTC
CARSLGLTGANIQYF
>TRBV7-9|few|.|TRBJ1-2
TGTGCCAGCACCTCAGGTGACTATGGCTACACCTTC
CASTSGDYGYTF
>TRBV5-4|.|TRBD2|TRBJ2-3
TGTGCCAGCAGCCGATACTTGACACGGGAGGGGACAGATACGCAGTATTTT
CASSRYLTREGTDTQYF